One sample yielded the 2 T cell receptor beta chains listed below, sequenced in a study of T-cell reconstitution after alpha-beta-depleted transplantation in children. Unique molecular identifiers tagged the TCRbeta library. TCRdb reprocessed the PCR reads with MiXCR, giving one entry per CDR3 protein. Among around 580,000 distinct CDR3 sequences listed, around 27% were seen once. Sequenced material: PBMCs, taken before TCRalphabeta/CD19-depleted stem cell transplant. The source of these receptors is a boy in the first two years of life with Wiskott-Aldrich syndrome, due to receive a stem cell transplant.

There are a few counts of this clonotype. This chain joins TRBV2 and TRBJ2-5, with D possibly matching TRBD2 (5 bases). This CDR3 comprises 13 residues. The V gene lost 8 bases and the J gene lost 2 bases, with 12 bases spanning the gap. The germline V gene has CDR1 SNHLY and CDR2 FYNNEI. For the CDR3, the DNA is TGTGCCAGCGGATTTCGGGATCAAGAGACCCAGTACTTC. It specifies CASGFRDQETQYF.

CDR3 sequence reads: CASSTQRTGSTDTQYF. CDR3 nucleotide sequence: TGTGCCAGCAGCACCCAGAGGACTGGGAGCACAGATACGCAGTATTTT. The rearrangement joins TRBV21-1 to TRBJ2-3; TRBD1, the table's D call, was not compared with the DNA. TRBV21-1 is shown as a pseudogene. This CDR3 spans 16 amino acids.